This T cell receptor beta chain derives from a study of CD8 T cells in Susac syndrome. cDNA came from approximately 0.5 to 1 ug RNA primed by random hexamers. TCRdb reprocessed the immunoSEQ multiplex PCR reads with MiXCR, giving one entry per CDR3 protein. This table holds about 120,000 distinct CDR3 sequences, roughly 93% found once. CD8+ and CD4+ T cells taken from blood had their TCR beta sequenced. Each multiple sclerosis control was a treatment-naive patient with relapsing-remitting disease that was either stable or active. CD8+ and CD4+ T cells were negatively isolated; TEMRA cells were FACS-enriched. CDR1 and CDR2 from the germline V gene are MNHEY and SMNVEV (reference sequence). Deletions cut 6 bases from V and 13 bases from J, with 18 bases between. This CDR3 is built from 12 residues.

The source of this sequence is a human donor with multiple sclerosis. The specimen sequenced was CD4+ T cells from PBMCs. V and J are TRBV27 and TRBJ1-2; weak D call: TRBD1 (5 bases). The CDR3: CASSYLGGVCTF. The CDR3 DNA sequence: TGTGCCAGCAGCTACCTGGGGGGGGTTTGCACCTTC.